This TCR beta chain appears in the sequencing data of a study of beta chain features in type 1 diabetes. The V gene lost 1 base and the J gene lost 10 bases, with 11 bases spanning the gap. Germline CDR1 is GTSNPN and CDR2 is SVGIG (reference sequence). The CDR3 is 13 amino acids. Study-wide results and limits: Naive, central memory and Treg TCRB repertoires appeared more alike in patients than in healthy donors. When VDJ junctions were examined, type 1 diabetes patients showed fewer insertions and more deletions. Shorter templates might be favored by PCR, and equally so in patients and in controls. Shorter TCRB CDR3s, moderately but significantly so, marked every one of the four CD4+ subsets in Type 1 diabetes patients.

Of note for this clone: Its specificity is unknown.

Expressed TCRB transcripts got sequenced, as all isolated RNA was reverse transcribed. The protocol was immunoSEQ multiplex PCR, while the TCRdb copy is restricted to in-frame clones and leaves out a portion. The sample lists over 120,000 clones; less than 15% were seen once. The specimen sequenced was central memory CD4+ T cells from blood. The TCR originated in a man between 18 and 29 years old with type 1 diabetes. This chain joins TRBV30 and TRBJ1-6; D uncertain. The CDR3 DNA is TGTGCCTGGAGTGCTCAGGATCGATCACCCCTCCACTTT. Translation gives CAWSAQDRSPLHF. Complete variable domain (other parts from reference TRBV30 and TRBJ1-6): SQTIHQWPATLVQPVGSPLSLECTVEGTSNPNLYWYRQAAGRGLQLLFYSVGIGQISSEVPQNLSASRPQDRQFILSSKKLLLSDSGFYLCAWSAQDRSPLHFGNGTRLTVT.